Detailed here is one TCR beta chain. The antigen is unknown. Treatment given: some 20 received Ad26.COV2.S at low or high dose, single or two shots; about 5 received placebo; per-sample allocation not given. Vaccine and placebo recipients were sampled on day 63 after the first injection. This table comes from immunoSEQ multiplex PCR, and its TCRdb copy is limited to in-frame clones, with some not included. The sample consists of about 350,000 clones, 70% to 90% of them appearing once. This sample is part of a study of Ad26.COV2.S vaccination and SARS-CoV-2 variants. Study observations and caveats: It was vaccine recipients, not placebo recipients, who had the higher spike-specific TCR breadth. Substantial response breadth was reportedly seen for spike-specific CD8+ and CD4+ T cells after vaccination.

Sample: peripheral blood, taken in a trial of Ad26.COV2.S vaccine versus placebo. The clonotype was recovered from a person aged 18-65 years who received the Ad26.COV2.S COVID-19 vaccine or a placebo.

The DNA of the CDR3 is TGTGCCAGCAGCTTTGGTCGAGTCAGGTTTTTT. It encodes CASSFGRVRFF. V and J are TRBV7-2 and TRBJ2-2; D not resolved. Germline CDR1 and CDR2: SGHTA and FQGNSA. The V end lost 3 bases, the J end lost 16 bases, and 12 bases lay between the germline ends. This CDR3 has 11 amino acids.